These 17 T cell receptor beta chains were all obtained from the same sample, sequenced in a study of beta chain features in type 1 diabetes. Expressed TCRB transcripts were sequenced, since all the RNA that had been isolated was reverse transcribed. Profiling relied on immunoSEQ multiplex PCR, and the TCRdb table lists in-frame clones only, not all of them. The table has about 260,000 clones, 68% seen once; the top ten hold roughly 0.048%. Sequenced sample: naive CD4+ T cells from blood. The receptor source for this set is a man aged 25-40 years in good health.

The chain links TRBV5-1 to TRBJ2-1, with D possibly being TRBD2 (5 bases). The germline gives CDR1 SGHRS, CDR2 YFSETQ. This CDR3 contains 12 residues. V gave up 3 bases and J gave up 15 bases, with 16 bases separating them. The CDR3: CASSSGLEERFF. Here the CDR3 DNA reads TGCGCCAGCAGCTCGGGTCTGGAGGAACGGTTCTTC.

The V gene is TRBV7-6, the J gene TRBJ2-7, with 9 bases that match TRBD1. After removal of 5 bases from V and 2 bases from J, the junction contained 7 bases not matched to a gene. Germline V lookup: CDR1 SGHVS, CDR2 FNYEAQ. The CDR3 runs 15 residues. The CDR3 is CASSPRQGGAYEQYF. The CDR3 nucleotides are TGTGCCAGCAGCCCCAGACAGGGGGGCGCCTACGAGCAGTACTTC.

This chain links TRBV7-2 with TRBJ2-1, with 9 bases that match TRBD1. Trimming at V came to 1 base and at J to 7 bases, leaving 5 bases not matched to a gene. The CDR3 runs to 15 residues. The germline CDR1 and CDR2 sequences are SGHTA and FQGNSA. The CDR3 here is CASSLGTGAANEQFF. CDR3 nucleotides: TGTGCCAGCAGCTTAGGGACAGGGGCTGCGAATGAGCAGTTCTTC.

The rearrangement joins TRBV7-8 to TRBJ2-7, with TRBD2 matching over 7 bases. Germline lookup yields CDR1 SGHVS and CDR2 FQNEAQ. With V trimmed by 0 bases and J by 2 bases, 4 bases remained unmatched. This CDR3 comprises 15 residues. The CDR3 loop is CASSLAPSGAYEQYF. The DNA for the CDR3 is TGTGCCAGCAGCTTAGCGCCTAGCGGTGCCTACGAGCAGTACTTC.

V is TRBV10-3 and J is TRBJ2-7, with unresolved D. Trimming removed 4 bases from V and 4 bases from J, with 8 bases in between. Germline values: CDR1 ENHRY, CDR2 SYGVKD. The CDR3 spans 12 residues. CDR3 in amino acids: CAISVSRYEQYF. For the CDR3, the DNA is TGTGCCATCAGTGTATCGAGGTACGAGCAGTACTTC.

This chain connects TRBV4-3 to TRBJ2-7; D is possibly TRBD2 (5 bases). Germline V CDR1 and CDR2: LGHNA, YSLEER. Trimming took 6 bases from V and 3 from J, leaving 12 bases between them. CDR3 length equals 13 residues. This CDR3 reads CASSVQRGYEQYF. CDR3 sequence (DNA): TGCGCCAGCAGTGTTCAACGGGGCTACGAGCAGTACTTC.

This chain uses TRBV25-1 with TRBJ1-2; no reliable D call. Germline values: CDR1 MGHDK, CDR2 SYGVNS. The CDR3 is 13 amino acids. Trimming cost V 6 bases and J 6 bases, with 14 bases left between them. The chain's CDR3 is CASRLFGEDGYTF. CDR3 nucleotides: TGTGCCAGCAGACTCTTCGGGGAGGATGGCTACACCTTC.

The chain employs TRBV9 and TRBJ2-3, with D tentatively TRBD2 (5 bases). Trimming cost V 3 bases and J 2 bases, with 10 bases left between them. Germline CDR1 and CDR2: SGDLS and YYNGEE. CDR3 length: 14 amino acids. The CDR3 DNA reads as TGTGCCAGCAGCGGTCAGCGGAACACAGATACGCAGTATTTT. It is translated as CASSGQRNTDTQYF.

The chain joins TRBV29-1 to TRBJ2-2; D remains unclear. The V gene's germline CDR1 is SQVTM and CDR2 ANQGSEA. This CDR3 spans 12 amino acids. V gave up 4 bases and J gave up 4 bases, with 7 bases separating them. CDR3 sequence (DNA): TGCAGCGTTGCGAGAAGCACCGGGGAGCTGTTTTTT. It yields the protein CSVARSTGELFF.

The V call is TRBV19, the J call TRBJ2-5; TRBD1 matches 10 bases. The germline V gene encodes CDR1 LNHDA and CDR2 SQIVND (reference sequence). The CDR3 loop spans 15 amino acids. Germline trimming cut 5 bases from V and 5 bases from J; bases unmatched to any gene: 8. The CDR3 coding sequence is TGTGCCAGTAGTCTTACGACAGGGGGCGTCGAGACCCAGTACTTC. Amino acid sequence: CASSLTTGGVETQYF. Together with reference TRBV19 and TRBJ2-5, the CDR3 gives the full variable domain: DGGITQSPKYLFRKEGQNVTLSCEQNLNHDAMYWYRQDPGQGLRLIYYSQIVNDFQKGDIAEGYSVSREKKESFPLTVTSAQKNPTAFYLCASSLTTGGVETQYFGPGTRLLVL.

The J gene is TRBJ2-5, the V gene TRBV6-5; tentative D call: TRBD1 (5 bases). Trimming took off 0 bases at V and 5 bases at J, with 13 bases between the two ends. From germline, CDR1 is MNHEY and CDR2 SVGAGI. This CDR3 has 15 amino acids. CDR3 DNA sequence: TGTGCCAGCAGTTACTCTTTGACAGAAGTGGAGACCCAGTACTTC. Its protein product is CASSYSLTEVETQYF.

This clone has more than one count but fewer than ten. The chain is built from TRBV4-3 and TRBJ2-1; perhaps TRBD2 as D (6 bases). V shed 0 bases and J shed 14 bases, with 17 bases lying between them. This CDR3 comprises 14 residues. The germline V gene encodes CDR1 LGHNA and CDR2 YSLEER. For the CDR3, the DNA is TGCGCCAGCAGCCAAGATAGTGGGACTCGCTTCAAGTTCTTC. This translates into CASSQDSGTRFKFF.

This chain uses TRBV29-1 with TRBJ2-3; 11 nucleotides match TRBD2. Germline V CDR1 and CDR2: SQVTM, ANQGSEA. CDR3 length: 14 residues. Trimming took 7 bases from V and 3 from J; bases not matched to a gene: 6. The CDR3 nucleotides read TGCAGCGCCACAAGGACTAGCGGGACAGATACGCAGTATTTT. Amino acid sequence: CSATRTSGTDTQYF.

The chain couples TRBV13 to TRBJ2-7, with D possibly being TRBD1 (5 bases). V was pared by 4 bases and J by 4 bases, with 8 bases between. The germline V gene has CDR1 PRHDT and CDR2 FYEKMQ (reference sequence). The CDR3 loop spans 12 amino acids. The CDR3 nucleotides read TGTGCCAGCAGCTCGACAGATTACGAGCAGTACTTC. Encoded protein: CASSSTDYEQYF.

This rearrangement joins TRBV30 to TRBJ2-7; TRBD2 is a possible D gene (5 bases). CDR1 is GTSNPN, CDR2 SVGIG, per germline (reference sequence). CDR3 length: 12 residues. Trimming stripped 0 bases from V and 6 bases from J, with 9 bases between. CDR3 in amino acids: CAWSVDGVEQYF. The DNA of the CDR3 is TGTGCCTGGAGTGTTGACGGGGTCGAGCAGTACTTC.

The chain carries TRBV29-1 and TRBJ2-1; 9 bases fit TRBD1. V trimming: 5 bases; J trimming: 13 bases; junction bases outside the gene matches: 9. The germline V gene encodes CDR1 SQVTM and CDR2 ANQGSEA. This CDR3 has 12 residues. For the CDR3, the DNA is TGCAGCGTTCAAATCCGGGACAGGGTACAGTTCTTC. This codes for CSVQIRDRVQFF.

The rearrangement uses TRBV28 and TRBJ2-7; tentative D call: TRBD1 (6 bases). Trimming removed 6 bases from V and 1 base from J, with 16 bases in between. The CDR3 length is 15 residues. The V gene's germline CDR1 is MDHEN and CDR2 SYDVKM. In DNA, the CDR3 is TGTGCCAGCAGCCTGGGACACTCGGGATCCTACGAGCAGTACTTC. Its protein is CASSLGHSGSYEQYF. Looking up the rest from reference TRBV28 and TRBJ2-7 gives the full variable domain: DVKVTQSSRYLVKRTGEKVFLECVQDMDHENMFWYRQDPGLGLRLIYFSYDVKMKEKGDIPEGYSVSREKKERFSLILESASTNQTSMYLCASSLGHSGSYEQYFGPGTRLTVT.